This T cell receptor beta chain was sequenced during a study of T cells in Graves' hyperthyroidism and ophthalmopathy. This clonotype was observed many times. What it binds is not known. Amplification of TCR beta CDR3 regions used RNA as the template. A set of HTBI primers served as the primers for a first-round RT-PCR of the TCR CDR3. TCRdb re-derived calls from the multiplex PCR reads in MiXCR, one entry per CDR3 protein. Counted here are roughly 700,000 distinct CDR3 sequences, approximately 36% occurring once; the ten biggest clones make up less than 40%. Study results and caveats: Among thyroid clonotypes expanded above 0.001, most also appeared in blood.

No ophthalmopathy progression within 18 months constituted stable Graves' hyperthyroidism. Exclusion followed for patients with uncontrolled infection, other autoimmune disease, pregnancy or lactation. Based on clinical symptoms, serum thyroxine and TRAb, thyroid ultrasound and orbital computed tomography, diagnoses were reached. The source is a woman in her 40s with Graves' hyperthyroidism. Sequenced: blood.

CDR3 region: CASSTTTGEGYTF. CDR3 bases: TGTGCCAGCAGTACGACGACAGGGGAAGGCTACACCTTC. The rearrangement joins TRBV12-3 or TRBV12-4 to TRBJ1-2; 8 bases are a match to TRBD1. V was pared by 5 bases and J by 8 bases, with 7 bases of the junction left unmatched. The CDR3 spans 13 residues.